This TCR beta chain was identified in a study of T cells in Graves' hyperthyroidism and ophthalmopathy. As for the study in general: Blood was drawn when the patient was first diagnosed and still untreated.

Study observations and caveats: Blood also held most thyroid clonotypes expanded beyond 0.001. In validation, the model predicted ophthalmopathy. These predictions came a median roughly 6.5 months before onset.

This CDR3 is built from 15 residues. Losses at the gene ends were 7 bases for V and 1 base for J; bases not matched to a gene: 3. CDR1 and CDR2 from the germline V gene are SGHTA and FQGNSA. Amplified regions were TCR beta CDR3 sequences from RNA transcripts. RT-PCR in the first round (using the HTBI primer set) targeted the TCR CDR3. TCRdb fed the multiplex PCR reads into MiXCR, producing one record per CDR3 protein. The repertoire consists of more than 350,000 distinct CDR3 sequences, with around 15% occurring once and the leading ten covering 15% to 20%. This clonotype was seen repeatedly, ten times or more. The antigen is not known.

The sample taken for sequencing was blood. The rearrangement uses TRBV7-2 and TRBJ2-5; 13 nucleotides align to TRBD2. The receptor comes from a woman aged 30 to 39 with Graves' ophthalmopathy. The CDR3 loop reads CASKRTSGGQETQYF. The DNA for the CDR3 is TGTGCCAGCAAGAGGACTAGCGGGGGCCAAGAGACCCAGTACTTC.